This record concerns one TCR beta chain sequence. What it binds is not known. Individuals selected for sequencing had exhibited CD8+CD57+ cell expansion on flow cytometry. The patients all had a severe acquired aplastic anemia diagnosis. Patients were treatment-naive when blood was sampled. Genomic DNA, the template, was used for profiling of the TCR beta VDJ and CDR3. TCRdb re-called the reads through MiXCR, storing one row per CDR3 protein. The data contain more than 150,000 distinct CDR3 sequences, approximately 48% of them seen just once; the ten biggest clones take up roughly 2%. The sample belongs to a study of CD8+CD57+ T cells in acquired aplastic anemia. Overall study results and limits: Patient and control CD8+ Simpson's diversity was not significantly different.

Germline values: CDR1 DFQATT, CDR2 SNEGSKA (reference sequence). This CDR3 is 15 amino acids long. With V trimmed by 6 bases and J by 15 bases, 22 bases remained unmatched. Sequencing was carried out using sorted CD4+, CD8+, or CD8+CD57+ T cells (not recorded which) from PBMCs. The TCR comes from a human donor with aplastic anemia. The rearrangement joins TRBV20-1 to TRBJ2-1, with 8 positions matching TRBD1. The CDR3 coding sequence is TGCAGTGCCAGCAGCCTATACGGACAGGGAAAGAGGCGGTTCTTC. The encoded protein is CSASSLYGQGKRRFF.